The rows below give T cell receptor beta chains drawn from one sample of a study of cytomegalovirus exposure and HLA in healthy donors. Sequenced by immunoSEQ multiplex PCR; TCRdb stores in-frame clones only, minus some. In the table there are around 130,000 clones, about 80% of which are singletons. Sequenced: PBMCs. The receptors shown here come from a man aged 25-45 years in good health and CMV-seronegative. Each CDR3 is given with its conserved first and last residue. D genes are given only for firm matches.

>.|TRBV15
CATSRDSSHGEQFF
>TRBD1|TRBV27
CASTFGTGGTDTQYF
>.|TRBV29-1
CSVVRGLVGFF
>.|TRBV19
CASSMWQGGGSGPGEQYF
>.|TRBV9
CASSPRLRETTDTQYF
>.|TRBV7-2
CASSLAATTEQYF
>TRBD2|TRBV9
CASSVEDAGVFSYEQYF
>TRBD2|TRBV5-4
CASSSPGEGETQYF
>.|TRBV30
CAWNRGSDYNEQFF
>TRBD1|TRBV2
CASRGPGTGSNTEAFF
>.|TRBV14
CASSQGRGTDTQYF
>TRBD1|TRBV28
CASRLTGGSGNTEAFF
>TRBD1|TRBV9
CASSTPTGKSKEQYF
>TRBD2|TRBV28
CASSYGRESYNEQFF
>.|TRBV6-5
CASSYSRGGPGEKLFF
>TRBD1|TRBV6-5
CASRRDRASCRAFF
>TRBD1|TRBV19
CATQQGRSNQPQHF
>TRBD1|TRBV2
CARGQTYEQYF
>.|TRBV7-2
CASSPRGEQAYEQYF
>TRBD1|TRBV2
CASSEQGGQPQHF
>TRBD2|TRBV23-1
CASSQDGLAGFYEQYF
>.|TRBV6-5
CASSVEISTEAFF
>.|TRBV2
CASSAGYSNQPQHF
>.|TRBV29-1
CSVLAETYEQYF
>TRBD1|TRBV29-1
CSVEDQVTGSTDTQYF
>.|TRBV27
CASSHTDTQYF
>.|TRBV30
CAWSDTLNTEAFF
>TRBD1|TRBV19
CASSIAGGITEAFF
>.|TRBV10-3
CAIGGEGICEQYF
>TRBD2|TRBV5-4
CASSPKTSGSTDTQYF
>TRBD1|TRBV28
CASRGTGPHQPQHF
>TRBD1|TRBV30
CAWSVQDRPYEQYF
>.|TRBV5-1
CASSLEGGYNEQFF
>.|TRBV2
CASRIRGNPRHPSGNGLQFF
>TRBD1|TRBV10-1
CASSAGDRVNEQYF
>.|TRBV7-6
CASSPITNTEAFF
>TRBD1|TRBV18
CASSNQQGIHEQYF
>.|TRBV2
CASSESSANTEAFF
>TRBD2|TRBV5-8
CASSHTSGTYNEQFF
>.|TRBV7-2
CASSLETPRQFF
>TRBD2|TRBV4-3
CASSQVKGAGVSDEQYF
>.|TRBV27
CASSQAGITLNQPQHF
>.|TRBV7-9
CASSLVGANTEAFF
>.|TRBV25-1
CASTPGGLVSGYTF
>TRBD2|TRBV4-3
CASSQSLAGIYNEQFF
>TRBD1|TRBV28
CASFPGQGRRGGSNTEAFF
>TRBD1|TRBV5-1
CASSTGQGANYGYTF
>TRBD1|TRBV2
CASTLQKTGTGDQPQHF
>TRBD1|TRBV29-1
CSVRGGTDSGNTIYF
>.|TRBV6-5
CASYRARGGELFF
>.|TRBV6-5
CASSYSQGGGYTF
>.|TRBV29-1
CSVPAGQSYNEQFF
>.|TRBV29-1
CSVGVGGSNQPQHF